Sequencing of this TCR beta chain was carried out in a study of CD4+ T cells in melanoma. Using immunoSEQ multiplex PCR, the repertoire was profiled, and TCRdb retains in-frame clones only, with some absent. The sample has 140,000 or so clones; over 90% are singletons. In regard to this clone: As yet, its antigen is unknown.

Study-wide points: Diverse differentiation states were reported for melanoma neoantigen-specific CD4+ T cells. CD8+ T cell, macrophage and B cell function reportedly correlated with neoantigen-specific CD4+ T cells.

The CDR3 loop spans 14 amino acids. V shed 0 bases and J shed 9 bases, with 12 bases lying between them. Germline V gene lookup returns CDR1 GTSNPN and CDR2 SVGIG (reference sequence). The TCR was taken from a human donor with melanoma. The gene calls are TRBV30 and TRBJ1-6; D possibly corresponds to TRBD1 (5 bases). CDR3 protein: CAWSVGAGPSPLHF. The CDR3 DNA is TGTGCCTGGAGTGTAGGGGCAGGGCCTTCACCCCTCCACTTT.